The 12 T cell receptor beta chains presented below share a single source sample, sequenced in a study of cytomegalovirus exposure and HLA in healthy donors. Primers for the PCR totalled 60 Vbeta and 13 Jbeta. The method was immunoSEQ multiplex PCR; TCRdb's version includes in-frame clones alone and lacks a portion of them. The table has about 130,000 clones, around 68% seen once. The sample comprised PBMCs. These TCRs come from a man between 40 and 49 years old in good health and CMV-seropositive.

The chain carries TRBV19 and TRBJ1-1; D unresolved. Trimming pared 5 bases from V and 5 bases from J, leaving 15 bases between. The CDR3 spans 14 residues. Germline lookup yields CDR1 LNHDA and CDR2 SQIVND (reference sequence). The CDR3 here is CASSVDRGRTEAFF. As DNA, the CDR3 is TGTGCCAGTAGTGTCGATCGGGGAAGGACTGAAGCTTTCTTT. The whole variable domain, filled in from reference TRBV19 and TRBJ1-1, reads DGGITQSPKYLFRKEGQNVTLSCEQNLNHDAMYWYRQDPGQGLRLIYYSQIVNDFQKGDIAEGYSVSREKKESFPLTVTSAQKNPTAFYLCASSVDRGRTEAFFGQGTRLTVV.

The V call is TRBV5-5, the J call TRBJ1-1; TRBD1 matches 7 bases. Per the germline V gene, CDR1 is SGHKS and CDR2 is YYEKEE (reference sequence). The CDR3 totals 18 residues. Losses at the gene ends were 0 bases for V and 3 bases for J; bases not matched to a gene: 14. DNA for the CDR3: TGTGCCAGCAGCTTGGCTGAGGAGGGGGCAGGGTTGGACACTGAAGCTTTCTTT. Amino acids: CASSLAEEGAGLDTEAFF.

The chain is built from TRBV27 and TRBJ1-1; possible D gene TRBD1, 5 bases. The length of the CDR3 is 13 residues. Germline lookup yields CDR1 MNHEY and CDR2 SMNVEV (reference sequence). Trimming shortened V by 8 bases and J by 3 bases, and 13 bases separated the two germline ends. The chain's CDR3 is CASQIGADTEAFF. The CDR3, as DNA: TGTGCCAGCCAAATTGGGGCGGACACTGAAGCTTTCTTT.

Of note for this clone: At the DNA level, this CDR3 is encoded by other sequences in the same sample as well. This sequence joins TRBV5-4 and TRBJ2-2; TRBD2 matches 10 bases. V shed 4 bases, J shed 1 base, and the junction held 4 bases outside the gene matches. Germline V gene data show CDR1 as SGHNT and CDR2 as YYREEE (reference sequence). The CDR3 contains 16 residues. The CDR3 coding sequence is TGTGCCAGCAGCAACTTAGCGGGGGGGAACACCGGGGAGCTGTTTTTT. Translated, it gives CASSNLAGGNTGELFF.

This clone occurred once. This chain joins TRBV7-2 and TRBJ2-1; 9 bases map to TRBD1. The germline V gene encodes CDR1 SGHTA and CDR2 FQGNSA. The CDR3 consists of 17 residues. The ends lost 4 bases at V and 6 bases at J; junction bases unmatched: 13. CDR3 in amino acids: CASSSYLRTGAPNEQFF. CDR3 sequence (DNA): TGTGCCAGCAGCTCCTACCTGAGGACAGGGGCCCCCAATGAGCAGTTCTTC.

This sequence joins TRBV28 and TRBJ2-5; TRBD1 aligns across 8 bases. Germline V gene lookup returns CDR1 MDHEN and CDR2 SYDVKM. The CDR3 has 13 residues. V was clipped by 6 bases and J by 5 bases; unmatched bases: 5. The CDR3 coding sequence is TGTGCCAGCAGCAGGGGGCAGGGGGAGACCCAGTACTTC. Residues: CASSRGQGETQYF.

The rearrangement uses TRBV7-2 and TRBJ2-7; TRBD2 might be the D (6 bases). CDR3 length equals 14 residues. V was cut by 1 base and J by 5 bases, with 12 bases left in between. CDR1 and CDR2 (germline): SGHTA, FQGNSA. The CDR3 loop is CASSLVGGRDEQYF. Here the CDR3 DNA reads TGTGCCAGCAGCTTAGTGGGGGGTCGAGACGAGCAGTACTTC.

This clone has more than one count but fewer than ten. V is TRBV6-1 and J is TRBJ2-3, with 7 bases identical to TRBD2. The germline CDR1 and CDR2 sequences are MNHNS and SASEGT. The trim removed 6 bases at V and 7 bases at J, leaving 4 bases unmatched. This CDR3 region has 12 residues. The CDR3 nucleotides are TGTGCCAGCAGGCCTAGCGGTTATACGCAGTATTTT. Encoded protein: CASRPSGYTQYF.

The chain links TRBV7-8 to TRBJ1-4, with 7 bases matching TRBD1. The germline V gene has CDR1 SGHVS and CDR2 FQNEAQ. Trimming at V came to 7 bases and at J to 7 bases, leaving 21 bases not matched to a gene. The CDR3 spans 18 residues. The CDR3: CASTNHGAAGGPGEKLFF. Here the CDR3 DNA reads TGTGCCAGCACCAATCATGGTGCGGCAGGGGGTCCGGGTGAAAAACTGTTTTTT.

The chain has TRBV6-5 and TRBJ1-1, with a possible D match to TRBD1 (5 bases). Germline V CDR1 and CDR2: MNHEY, SVGAGI. V was shortened by 5 bases and J by 7 bases, with 11 bases between the two germline ends. The CDR3 runs 12 residues. DNA for the CDR3: TGTGCCAGCAGTGTTACAGGTAGTGAAGCTTTCTTT. The encoded protein is CASSVTGSEAFF.

J is TRBJ1-6 and V is TRBV11-3; no reliable D call. Trimming took off 5 bases at V and 7 bases at J, with 12 bases between the two ends. This CDR3 has 14 amino acids. Germline lookup yields CDR1 SGHNT and CDR2 YENEEA. The CDR3 coding sequence is TGTGCCAGCAGCGAAACGACCGGGAATTCACCCCTCCACTTT. Translated, it gives CASSETTGNSPLHF.

The CDR3 reads CAWSNRGHNSPLHF. CDR3 DNA sequence: TGTGCCTGGTCTAACAGGGGGCATAATTCACCCCTCCACTTT. V is TRBV30 and J is TRBJ1-6; 9 nucleotides agree with TRBD1. Per germline, CDR1 GTSNPN and CDR2 SVGIG (reference sequence). This CDR3 region has 14 residues. With V trimmed by 5 bases and J by 5 bases, 4 bases remained unmatched. Drawing the rest from reference TRBV30 and TRBJ1-6, the complete variable domain is SQTIHQWPATLVQPVGSPLSLECTVEGTSNPNLYWYRQAAGRGLQLLFYSVGIGQISSEVPQNLSASRPQDRQFILSSKKLLLSDSGFYLCAWSNRGHNSPLHFGNGTRLTVT.